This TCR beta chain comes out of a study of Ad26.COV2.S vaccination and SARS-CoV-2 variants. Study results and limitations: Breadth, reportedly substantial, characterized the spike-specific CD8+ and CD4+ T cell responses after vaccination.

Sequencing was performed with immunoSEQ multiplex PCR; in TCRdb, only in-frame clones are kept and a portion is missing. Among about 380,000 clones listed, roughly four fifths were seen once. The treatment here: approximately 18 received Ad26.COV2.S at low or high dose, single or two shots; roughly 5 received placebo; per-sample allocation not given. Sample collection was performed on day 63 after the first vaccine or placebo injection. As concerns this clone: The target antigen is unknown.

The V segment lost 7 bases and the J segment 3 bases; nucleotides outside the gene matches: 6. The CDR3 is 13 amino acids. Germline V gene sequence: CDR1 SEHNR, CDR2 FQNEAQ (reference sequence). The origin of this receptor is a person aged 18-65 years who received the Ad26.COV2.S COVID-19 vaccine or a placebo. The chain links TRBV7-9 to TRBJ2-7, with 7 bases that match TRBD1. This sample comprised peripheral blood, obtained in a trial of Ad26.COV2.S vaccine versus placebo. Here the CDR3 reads CASTRDSDYEQYF. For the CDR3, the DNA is TGTGCCAGCACCCGGGACAGCGACTACGAGCAGTACTTC.